A single TCR beta chain is shown here with its context. Its antigen remains undetermined. A distance of 11 bases separates the germline ends of V and J, which lose 8 bases and 3 bases respectively. Looking up the germline V gene yields CDR1 SNHLY and CDR2 FYNNEI. The CDR3 runs 12 amino acids, cysteine and phenylalanine included. The kept DNA is CDR3 alone, 36 bases in frame from the first base. In total, approximately 700 healthy bone marrow donors made up the cohort. All cohort members were sampled while nominally healthy, although unrecorded immune exposures were likely present. The donor tested CMV seronegative and was one of the 352 seronegative cohort members. A peripheral blood sample was provided by each donor, and peripheral blood mononuclear cells were used for TCR beta sequencing. Genomic DNA was extracted from the blood cell samples with the Qiagen DNeasy Blood Extraction Kit. Receptor libraries were prepared by the immunoSEQ multiplex PCR assay. A mixture of 60 forward primers for TCR Vbeta segments and 13 reverse primers for TCR Jbeta segments was used in the multiplex PCR. The CDR3 region of rearranged TCR beta genes was amplified from genomic DNA by a multiplex PCR assay. The amplified TCR beta libraries were sequenced on the Illumina HiSeq System as 87-base-pair reads. The authors' pipeline ran thus. A later analysis tallied 75 million to 85 million unique TCR beta chains across the 666 repertoires, and some 12 million of those chains were shared by two or more donors. A nearest-neighbor algorithm error-corrected the raw reads and collapsed the reads into unique sequences, merging closely related sequences to remove PCR and sequencing errors. V, D and J gene segments were assigned by aligning CDR3 sequences to IMGT reference sequences. For a sequence to be retained, a match of at least six nucleotides to both a V gene segment and a J gene segment was required. A rearrangement counted as productive if the CDR3 had no stop codons and remained in frame with V and J, and every other rearrangement counted as non-productive. Following IMGT convention, CDR3 was defined as the stretch from the second conserved V-encoded cysteine up to the conserved J-encoded phenylalanine. In an earlier analysis of 500 to 650 of the donors, sequences lacking an unambiguous match to a single V gene segment were excluded. In an earlier analysis of a few hundred of the donors, V segments were called functional above 56.7% productive rearrangements and were called segregating when the between-donor standard deviation exceeded 5%. To diagnose cytomegalovirus status from the catalog of TCR beta chain sequences, a statistical classification framework was built. A later analysis assigned V and J genes by comparing TCR nucleotide sequences with IMGT/GENE-DB human TR gene sequences. The TCRdist pipeline was used in a later analysis to assign CDR3 sequences and most-parsimonious VDJ recombination scenarios. In a later analysis, each TCR beta chain was defined by its CDR3 amino acid sequence together with its V-gene family, and reads without a unique V-gene family were excluded. As a way to deal with suspected cross-contamination and a sequencing artifact, a later analysis dropped more than 500 nucleotide sequences that were highly shared and had low generation probability. In a later analysis, a clonal expansion index was calculated for each public chain from normalized within-repertoire ranks of inferred template counts. In a later analysis, generation probabilities were computed using a VDJ recombination model fitted to out-of-frame rearrangements, and the results were checked against IGoR. Hypergeometric tests were used in a later analysis to score TCR-TCR, TCR-HLA and TCR-CMV co-occurrence, with a repertoire-size bias correction applied to the TCR pairs. To estimate false discovery rates, a later analysis permuted the HLA or CMV assignments 20 times. A later analysis grouped co-occurring TCRs with DBSCAN, adding TCRdist sequence similarity when clustering within HLA-allele-positive subsets. Co-occurrence clustering excluded repertoires with fewer than 30,000 or more than 120,000 public chains, plus five with anomalous nucleotide sharing. TCRdb stores this immuneACCESS table with in-frame sequences only. Part of the clones is absent; in the studies checked, under half of the shortfall reflects unresolved V genes, and no reason is known for the rest. The V and J calls and the clone size are those of that table, but D and trimming were determined from the DNA. The sample table includes 60,000 or so clones. The leading ten clones occupy 2% to 2.5% of the sample.

The sample comes from a study of cytomegalovirus exposure and HLA in healthy donors (dated by TCRdb to between 2016 and 2019). Study-level background: In an earlier analysis of several hundred of the donors, approximately 260 Gb of sequence data and 100 million or so unique TCR beta sequences from about 179 million T cells were reported. Among almost 400 genotyped donors of the cohort, an average of 235,054 unique TCR beta nucleotide sequences were sequenced per donor, about a sixth of them non-productive. Class I and class II HLA loci were covered by the typing at four-digit resolution. To predict cytomegalovirus infection status, the study brought together high-throughput TCR immunosequencing, statistical association of individual TCRs with disease status, and machine learning. The aim of the study was to test whether cataloging public T cell receptors could identify signatures of past pathogen exposure. All discovery cohort repertoires had been generated using a single sequencing platform. An earlier analysis of around 540 of the donors applied high-throughput TCR beta sequencing to assess whether each TCR beta V gene segment acted as functional or pseudogenic. The number of donors typed differed by locus, with roughly 620-630 for A, B, C, DRB1 and DQB1, around 500 for DQA1, about 610 for DPA1, and over 400 for DPB1. Rather than drawing on any new phenotypic data, the later analysis identified candidate immune exposures from TCR beta sequences and the way those sequences occurred across donors. The genetic ancestry cluster associated with self-reported Caucasian donors included around four fifths of the 398 genotyped donors. An early release covering about 600 HLA-typed donors comprised approximately 290 gigabases of sequencing data and 85 million or so unique TCR sequences. Four to six DR-DQ haplotypes were handled as single units for association and clustering, since linkage in the cohort was strong. Donor age, sex, ethnicity and CMV serostatus were collected together with the repertoire data. A later genetic analysis took genome-wide SNP genotypes for about 55% of the 666 donors and used that subset as a discovery cohort. The study used immunosequencing to profile the T cell repertoires of 666 subjects and linked those repertoires to cytomegalovirus serostatus. Along with the roughly 670-subject first cohort, a separate validation cohort of over a hundred different subjects was used. A later analysis re-examined previously published TCR beta repertoires from more than 600 donors and added high-resolution HLA genotyping to investigate patterns of TCR occurrence. General findings and caveats noted by the study authors: Compared with the approximately 670-donor mean, donors in an Asian-associated ancestry cluster had fewer N-insertions in productive TCRs, according to a later genetic analysis. Most CMV-associated TCR beta chains appeared to be HLA-restricted in a later analysis, and the HLA associations seemed to be driven largely by CMV exposure. The authors suggested that the approach could potentially be generalized to other disease states and immunological phenotypes. The classifier was reported to diagnose cytomegalovirus status with high specificity and sensitivity in both the original and validation cohorts. Because counts were too low, more than 15 rarely observed V segments, including chromosome 9 orphons, were left out of the earlier analysis of 500 to 650 of the donors. In a later analysis, TCR association rates were found to vary across HLA loci, with the most associated TCRs seen for DRB1 alleles and the fewest for HLA-C alleles. Linkage disequilibrium might explain the correlated functional status among segregating V segments, but an unknown experimental factor could not be ruled out. Some IMGT-functional V segments, including TRBV6-2 and TRBV6-3, could not be told apart with the 87-base-pair reads, so those segments were excluded. At a false discovery rate of 0.05, a later analysis linked 16,000 or so TCR beta sequences to specific HLA alleles. CMV serostatus was the only immune exposure information available for the cohort. In a later analysis, several top co-occurrence clusters were reported to appear linked to parvovirus B19, influenza, CMV and Epstein-Barr virus. In vitro tests confirmed that a few of the cytomegalovirus-associated TCR beta chains recognize cytomegalovirus antigens. HLA typing was unavailable for some donors at each locus, so association tests used only the typed subset. While some public TCRs were present in many individuals, most TCR sequences turned up only very rarely across donors. A further reported finding was that TCR beta sequences accurately predicted the HLA-A and HLA-B alleles for most subjects in the first cohort. When HLA alleles, especially DR and DQ, strongly co-occurred, TCR associations were difficult to assign to individual alleles. A total of 150 to 200 TCR beta chains were listed by the study as associated with cytomegalovirus. A group of highly shared sequence variants was considered likely to be a technical artifact of the sequencing pipeline. Roughly uniform sequencing depth across donors was assumed in presence/absence analyses, although this assumption may not hold. A later genetic analysis associated a missense DCLRE1C variant with V-gene and J-gene trimming of TCR beta chains, and an independent cohort replicated the association. An earlier analysis of around 600 of the donors showed that most TCR beta V segments appeared in productive rearrangements either about 90% or about 30% of the time, which broadly matched IMGT annotations. A later analysis found that HLA-associated TCR beta chains were more clonally expanded and had lower generation probabilities than equally common non-associated chains. In this cohort, only TCR beta chains were sequenced, and detectable features were limited by the absence of alpha or paired-chain data.

The V gene is TRBV2 and the J gene is TRBJ2-7; 6 matching bases give a weak D call of TRBD2. The TCR was taken from a woman younger than 30 in good health and CMV-seronegative. Sequencing was carried out using PBMCs. The CDR3 amino acid sequence is: CASGPSDYEQYF. The nucleotide sequence is given as TGTGCCAGCGGTCCTAGCGACTACGAGCAGTACTTC.